The subject of this entry is one T cell receptor (beta chain). The source of the sample is a study of blood T cell repertoires in COVID-19. Study in general: Sites in the United States, Italy and Spain provided acute and convalescent COVID-19 samples.

Source study methods: Reference gene primer amplification in the assay estimated nucleated cell counts. Method: immunoSEQ multiplex PCR; TCRdb's copy keeps in-frame clones and lacks some. Clone size and V and J calls were adopted from that table, with D and trimming inferred from the DNA. The sample carries hundreds of thousands of clones, roughly four fifths recorded once. The CDR3 consists of 13 residues. Germline V gene lookup returns CDR1 SNHLY and CDR2 FYNNEI. The V segment lost 5 bases and the J segment 1 base; nucleotides outside the gene matches: 1. The TCR sequence derives from a woman in her 40s with active or convalescent COVID-19. The sample was peripheral blood. The gene calls are TRBV2 and TRBJ1-1; 7 nucleotides align to TRBD1. In DNA, the CDR3 is TGTGCCAGCAGTCGGACAGGGAACACTGAAGCTTTCTTT. Its protein is CASSRTGNTEAFF.